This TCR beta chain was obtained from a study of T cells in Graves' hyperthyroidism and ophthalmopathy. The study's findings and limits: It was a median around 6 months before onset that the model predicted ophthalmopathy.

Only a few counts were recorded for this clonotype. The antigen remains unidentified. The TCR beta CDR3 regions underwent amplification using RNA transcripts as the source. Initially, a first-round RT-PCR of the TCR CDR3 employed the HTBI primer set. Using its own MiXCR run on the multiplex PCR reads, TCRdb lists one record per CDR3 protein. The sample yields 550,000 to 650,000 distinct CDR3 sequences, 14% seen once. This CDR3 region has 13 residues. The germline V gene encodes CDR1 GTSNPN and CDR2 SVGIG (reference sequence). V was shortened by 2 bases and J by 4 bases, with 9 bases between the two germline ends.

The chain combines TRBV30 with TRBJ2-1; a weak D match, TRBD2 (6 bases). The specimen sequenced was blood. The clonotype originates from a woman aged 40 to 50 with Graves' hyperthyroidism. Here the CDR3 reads CAWSLGTYNEQFF. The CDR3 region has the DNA TGTGCCTGGAGTCTCGGGACTTACAATGAGCAGTTCTTC.